This T cell receptor (beta chain) was sequenced for a study of cytomegalovirus exposure and HLA in healthy donors. Study conclusions and caveats: TCR beta chains numbering more than 150 were designated cytomegalovirus-associated. Of the V segments, some could not be distinguished, including TRBV6-2 and TRBV6-3, and were excluded.

This PCR relied on a set of 60 Vbeta primers and 13 Jbeta primers. Assay used: immunoSEQ multiplex PCR; TCRdb lists only in-frame clones, some missing. The sample has about 120,000 clones; 65% to 90% are singletons. Germline values: CDR1 SGHTA, CDR2 FQGNSA. Trimming left V 0 bases short and J 4 bases short, with 10 bases between. The CDR3 totals 15 residues. Turning to this clone: As yet, its antigen is unknown.

This receptor was identified in a young man in good health and CMV-seronegative. The sample consisted of PBMCs. The rearrangement links TRBV7-2 to TRBJ1-5, with no clear D. CDR3 loop: CASSLANSLNQPQHF. CDR3 DNA sequence: TGTGCCAGCAGCTTAGCGAACAGTTTAAATCAGCCCCAGCATTTT.